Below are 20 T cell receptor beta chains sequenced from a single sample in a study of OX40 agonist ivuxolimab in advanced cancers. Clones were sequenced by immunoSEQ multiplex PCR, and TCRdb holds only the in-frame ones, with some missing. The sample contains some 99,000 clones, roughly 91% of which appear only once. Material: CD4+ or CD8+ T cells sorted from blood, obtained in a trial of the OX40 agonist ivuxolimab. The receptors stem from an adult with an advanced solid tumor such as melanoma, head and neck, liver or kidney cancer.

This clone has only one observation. CDR3 nucleotide sequence: TGTGCCATCTCGGCGGGAGTGGACGAGCAGTACTTC. Protein sequence: CAISAGVDEQYF. The rearrangement uses TRBV10-3 and TRBJ2-7; 7 nucleotides match TRBD2. V dropped 8 bases and J dropped 5; count of bases not matched to a gene: 6. The CDR3 runs to 12 residues. CDR1 is ENHRY, CDR2 SYGVKD, per germline.

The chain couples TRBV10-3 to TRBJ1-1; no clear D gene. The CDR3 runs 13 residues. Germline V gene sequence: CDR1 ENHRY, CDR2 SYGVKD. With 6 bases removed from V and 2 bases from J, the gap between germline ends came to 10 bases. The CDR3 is CAISTRANTEAFF. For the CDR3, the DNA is TGTGCCATCAGCACCCGGGCAAACACTGAAGCTTTCTTT.

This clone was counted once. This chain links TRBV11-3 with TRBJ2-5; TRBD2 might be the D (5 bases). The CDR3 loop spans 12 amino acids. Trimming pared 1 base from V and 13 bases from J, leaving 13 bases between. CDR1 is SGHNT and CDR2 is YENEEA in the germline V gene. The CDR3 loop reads CASSLVDGMPYF. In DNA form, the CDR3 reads TGTGCCAGCAGCTTAGTCGACGGGATGCCGTACTTC.

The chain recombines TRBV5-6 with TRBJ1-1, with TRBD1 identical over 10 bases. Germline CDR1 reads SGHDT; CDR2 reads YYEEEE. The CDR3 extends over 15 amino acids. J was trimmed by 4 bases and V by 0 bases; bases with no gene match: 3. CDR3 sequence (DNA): TGTGCCAGCAGCTTGGTGGGACAGGGGCTCACTGAAGCTTTCTTT. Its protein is CASSLVGQGLTEAFF.

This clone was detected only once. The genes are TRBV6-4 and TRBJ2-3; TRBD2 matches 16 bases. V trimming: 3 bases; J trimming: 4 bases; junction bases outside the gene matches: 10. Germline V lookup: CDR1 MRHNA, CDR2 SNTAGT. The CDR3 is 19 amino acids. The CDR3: CASSETGTSGRARSDTQYF. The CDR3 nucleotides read TGTGCCAGCAGTGAAACCGGGACTAGCGGGAGGGCCCGATCAGATACGCAGTATTTT.

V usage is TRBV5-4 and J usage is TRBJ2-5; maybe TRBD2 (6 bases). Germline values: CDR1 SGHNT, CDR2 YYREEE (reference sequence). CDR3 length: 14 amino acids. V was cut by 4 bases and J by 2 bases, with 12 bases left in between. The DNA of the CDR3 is TGTGCCAGCAGCGGCCCCGGAGGGCAAGAGACCCAGTACTTC. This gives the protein CASSGPGGQETQYF.

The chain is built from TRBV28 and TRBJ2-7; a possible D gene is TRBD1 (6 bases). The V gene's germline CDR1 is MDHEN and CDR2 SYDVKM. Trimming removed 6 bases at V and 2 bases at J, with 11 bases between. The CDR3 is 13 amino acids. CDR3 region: CASRSRGTYEQYF. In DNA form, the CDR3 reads TGTGCCAGCAGATCCAGGGGAACCTACGAGCAGTACTTC.

The CDR3 reads CASSLGQGDTGELFF. The CDR3 DNA reads as TGTGCCAGCAGCTTGGGGCAGGGGGACACCGGGGAGCTGTTTTTT. The chain uses TRBV5-4 and TRBJ2-2, with 7 bases matching TRBD1. The junction had 2 bases not matched to a gene; V was cut back by 0 bases and J by 3 bases. This CDR3 comprises 15 residues. Germline assignment: CDR1 SGHNT and CDR2 YYREEE (reference sequence).

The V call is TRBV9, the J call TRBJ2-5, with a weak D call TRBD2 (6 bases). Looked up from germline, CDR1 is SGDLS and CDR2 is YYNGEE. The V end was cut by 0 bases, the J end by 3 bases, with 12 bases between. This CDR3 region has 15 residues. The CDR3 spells CASSVGGSGEETQYF. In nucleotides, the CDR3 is TGTGCCAGCAGCGTAGGGGGTAGCGGAGAAGAGACCCAGTACTTC.

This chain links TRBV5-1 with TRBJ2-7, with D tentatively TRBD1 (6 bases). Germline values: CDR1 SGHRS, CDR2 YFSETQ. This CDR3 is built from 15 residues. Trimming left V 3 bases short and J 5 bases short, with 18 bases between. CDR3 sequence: CASSSGQTSLHEQYF. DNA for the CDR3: TGCGCCAGCAGCTCTGGACAGACCTCCCTCCACGAGCAGTACTTC.

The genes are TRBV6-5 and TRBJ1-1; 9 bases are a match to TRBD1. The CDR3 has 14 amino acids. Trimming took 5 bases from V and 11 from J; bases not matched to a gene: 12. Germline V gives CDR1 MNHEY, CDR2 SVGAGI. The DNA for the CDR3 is TGTGCCAGCAGTCGAACCGGGACAGGGACGAGGGCTTTCTTT. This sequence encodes CASSRTGTGTRAFF.

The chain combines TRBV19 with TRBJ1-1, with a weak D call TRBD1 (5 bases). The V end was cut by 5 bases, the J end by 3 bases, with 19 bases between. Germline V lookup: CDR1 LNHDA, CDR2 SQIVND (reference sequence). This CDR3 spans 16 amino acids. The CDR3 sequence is CASSSPSGGGDTEAFF. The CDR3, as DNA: TGTGCCAGTAGTTCCCCATCGGGGGGGGGAGACACTGAAGCTTTCTTT. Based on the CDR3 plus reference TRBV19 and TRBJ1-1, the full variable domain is DGGITQSPKYLFRKEGQNVTLSCEQNLNHDAMYWYRQDPGQGLRLIYYSQIVNDFQKGDIAEGYSVSREKKESFPLTVTSAQKNPTAFYLCASSSPSGGGDTEAFFGQGTRLTVV.

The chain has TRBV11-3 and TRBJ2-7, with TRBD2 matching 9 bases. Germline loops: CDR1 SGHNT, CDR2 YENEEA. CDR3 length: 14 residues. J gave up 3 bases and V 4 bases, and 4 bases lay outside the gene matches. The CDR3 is CASSYRGRDYEQYF. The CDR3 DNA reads TGTGCCAGCAGCTACCGCGGGAGGGACTACGAGCAGTACTTC.

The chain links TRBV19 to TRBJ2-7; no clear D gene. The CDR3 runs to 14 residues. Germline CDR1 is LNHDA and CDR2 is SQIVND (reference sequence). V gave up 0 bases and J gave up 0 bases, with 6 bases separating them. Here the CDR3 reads CASSIDPNSYEQYF. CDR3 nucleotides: TGTGCCAGTAGTATAGATCCTAACTCCTACGAGCAGTACTTC.

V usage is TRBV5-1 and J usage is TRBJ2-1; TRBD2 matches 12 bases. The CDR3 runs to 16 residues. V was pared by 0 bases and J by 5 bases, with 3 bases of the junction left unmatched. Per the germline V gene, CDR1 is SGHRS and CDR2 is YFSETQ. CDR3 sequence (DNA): TGCGCCAGCAGCTTGGTTCTAGCGGGAGGGAACAATGAGCAGTTCTTC. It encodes CASSLVLAGGNNEQFF.

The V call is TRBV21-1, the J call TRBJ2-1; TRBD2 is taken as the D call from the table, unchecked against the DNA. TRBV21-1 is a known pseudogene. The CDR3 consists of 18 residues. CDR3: CASSSWPSETTKCNEQFF. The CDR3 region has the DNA TGTGCCAGCAGCAGTTGGCCTAGCGAGACCACGAAATGCAATGAGCAGTTCTTC.

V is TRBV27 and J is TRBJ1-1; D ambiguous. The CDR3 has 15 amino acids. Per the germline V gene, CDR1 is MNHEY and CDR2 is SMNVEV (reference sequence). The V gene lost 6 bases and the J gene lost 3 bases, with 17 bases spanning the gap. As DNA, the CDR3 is TGTGCCAGCAGCCCCCAAGGGAGAATGGACACTGAAGCTTTCTTT. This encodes CASSPQGRMDTEAFF.

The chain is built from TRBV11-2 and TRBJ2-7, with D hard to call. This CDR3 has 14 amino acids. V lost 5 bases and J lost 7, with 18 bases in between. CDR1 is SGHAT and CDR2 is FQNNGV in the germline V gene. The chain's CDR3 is CASSLFKFGIEQYF. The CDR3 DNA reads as TGTGCCAGCAGCCTTTTCAAGTTCGGCATTGAGCAGTACTTC.

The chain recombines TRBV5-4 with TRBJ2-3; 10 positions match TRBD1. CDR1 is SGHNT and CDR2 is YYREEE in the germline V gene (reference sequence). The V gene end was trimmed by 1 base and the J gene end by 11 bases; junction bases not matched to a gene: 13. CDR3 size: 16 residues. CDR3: CASSLWNDRGLTRQYF. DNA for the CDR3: TGTGCCAGCAGCTTGTGGAACGACAGGGGGCTAACTCGGCAGTATTTT.

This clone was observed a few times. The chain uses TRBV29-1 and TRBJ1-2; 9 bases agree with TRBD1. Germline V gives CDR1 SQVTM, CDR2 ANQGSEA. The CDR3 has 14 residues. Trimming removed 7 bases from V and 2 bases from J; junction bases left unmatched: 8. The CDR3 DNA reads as TGCAGCGCCGGAGGAGGGACAGGGAACTATGGCTACACCTTC. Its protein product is CSAGGGTGNYGYTF.